The 9 T cell receptor beta chains listed next were all sequenced from one sample in a study of circulating and synovial CD4+ cells in juvenile arthritis. Assay: immunoSEQ multiplex PCR; the TCRdb copy retains only in-frame clones and omits some. Among around 13,000 clones, over 80% were seen once, and the ten largest hold over 3.5%. Source material: CD4+ T cells from synovial fluid. The receptors were sampled from a human patient with juvenile idiopathic arthritis. Some clones in this sample may be carry-over from other donors' samples.

This clone was detected once. V usage is TRBV30 and J usage is TRBJ1-1; possible D gene TRBD1, 6 bases. The ends were cut back, 2 bases at V and 3 bases at J, with 13 bases in the middle. The CDR3 spans 14 residues. In germline, CDR1 is GTSNPN, CDR2 SVGIG (reference sequence). CDR3 in amino acids: CAWSRQGWDTEAFF. Here the CDR3 DNA reads TGTGCCTGGAGTCGTCAGGGGTGGGACACTGAAGCTTTCTTT.

The V and J genes are TRBV27 and TRBJ2-5, with TRBD2 matching 11 bases. The CDR3 length is 15 residues. Germline trimming cut 3 bases from V and 5 bases from J; bases unmatched to any gene: 5. The germline CDR1 and CDR2 sequences are MNHEY and SMNVEV (reference sequence). The CDR3 here is CASSFTSGSYETQYF. The CDR3, as DNA: TGTGCCAGCAGTTTTACTAGCGGGAGCTATGAGACCCAGTACTTC.

There are a few counts of this clone. The genes are TRBV5-6 and TRBJ1-1; D might be TRBD1 (6 bases). Germline V gene lookup returns CDR1 SGHDT and CDR2 YYEEEE. The V gene lost 8 bases and the J gene lost 2 bases, with 19 bases spanning the gap. The CDR3 sequence is 15 residues long. CDR3 residues: CASGKQGRINTEAFF. Written as DNA, the CDR3 is TGTGCCAGTGGAAAGCAGGGGAGAATCAACACTGAAGCTTTCTTT.

The chain joins TRBV4-2 to TRBJ1-2, with D possibly matching TRBD1 (5 bases). Germline V gives CDR1 LGHNA, CDR2 YNFKEQ. CDR3 length: 16 residues. V was shortened by 0 bases and J by 5 bases, with 16 bases between the two germline ends. DNA of the CDR3: TGTGCCAGCAGCCAAGAACTTTTCGGGGGACTGTATGGCTACACCTTC. Protein product: CASSQELFGGLYGYTF.

This clone occurred a few times. V and J are TRBV19 and TRBJ2-5; the D gene is possibly TRBD2 (6 bases). The V end was cut by 1 base, the J end by 5 bases, with 17 bases between. Germline-derived CDR1 and CDR2 are LNHDA and SQIVND (reference sequence). This CDR3 spans 16 amino acids. CDR3 in DNA: TGTGCCAGTAGTATAGGGTTGACTAGTTTCGTCGAGACCCAGTACTTC. Its translation is CASSIGLTSFVETQYF.

V is TRBV6-5 and J is TRBJ2-3; 9 bases align to TRBD2. The trim removed 4 bases at V and 2 bases at J, leaving 7 bases unmatched. Germline-derived CDR1 and CDR2 are MNHEY and SVGAGI. There are 16 residues in the CDR3. In DNA form, the CDR3 reads TGTGCCAGCAGTTCCGGGACTAGCCAGACCACAGATACGCAGTATTTT. It codes for CASSSGTSQTTDTQYF.

This sequence joins TRBV18 and TRBJ2-7; TRBD2 matches 13 bases. The CDR3 runs to 15 residues. Germline CDR1 reads KGHSH; CDR2 reads LQKENI. V was pared by 3 bases and J by 2 bases, with 1 base of the junction left unmatched. The CDR3 nucleotides read TGTGCCAGCTCACCGGGGACTAGCGGGACCTACGAGCAGTACTTC. It yields the protein CASSPGTSGTYEQYF.

The chain employs TRBV5-1 and TRBJ2-3, with 11 bases identical to TRBD2. With V trimmed by 5 bases and J by 2 bases, 13 bases remained unmatched. The CDR3 contains 18 residues. Germline V gene sequence: CDR1 SGHRS, CDR2 YFSETQ. The chain's CDR3 is CASRRHYSGGANTDTQYF. CDR3 in DNA: TGCGCCAGCAGACGCCACTATAGCGGGGGGGCCAACACAGATACGCAGTATTTT.

This chain links TRBV7-6 with TRBJ2-3; 8 bases line up with TRBD2. The CDR3 contains 18 residues. Germline loops: CDR1 SGHVS, CDR2 FNYEAQ. The junction had 15 bases not matched to a gene; V was cut back by 5 bases and J by 2 bases. CDR3 region: CASSPRRPGLVNTDTQYF. CDR3 nucleotides: TGTGCCAGCAGCCCTCGTCGACCGGGACTAGTTAACACAGATACGCAGTATTTT.